This passage covers 21 T cell receptor beta chains from one sample sequenced in a study of cytomegalovirus exposure and HLA in healthy donors. The PCR had 60 Vbeta and 13 Jbeta primers. Clones were read by immunoSEQ multiplex PCR, and TCRdb kept only the in-frame ones, dropping some. This sample has 150,000 to 200,000 clones, with around 84% found just once. Sequenced input: PBMCs. All receptors come from a woman under 30 in good health and CMV-seronegative.

The chain recombines TRBV7-2 with TRBJ2-1; 12 nucleotides match TRBD2. The CDR3 extends over 14 amino acids. Germline CDR1 reads SGHTA; CDR2 reads FQGNSA. V lost 10 bases to trimming and J lost 6 bases; unmatched junction nucleotides: 7. The CDR3 sequence is CATERTSGTNEQFF. The CDR3 nucleotides read TGTGCCACCGAGAGGACTAGCGGGACCAATGAGCAGTTCTTC.

A few counts support this clone. The rearrangement uses TRBV20-1 and TRBJ2-1; 8 nucleotides line up with TRBD1. CDR3 length: 11 residues. Losses at the gene ends were 5 bases for V and 12 bases for J; bases not matched to a gene: 6. The germline gives CDR1 DFQATT, CDR2 SNEGSKA (reference sequence). The CDR3 loop reads CSAFPGGGQFF. Written as DNA, the CDR3 is TGCAGTGCTTTCCCAGGGGGCGGGCAGTTCTTC.

CDR3 in amino acids: CASSYSPDRSTEAFF. In nucleotides, the CDR3 is TGTGCCAGCAGTTACTCCCCTGACAGATCCACTGAAGCTTTCTTT. The chain couples TRBV6-5 to TRBJ1-1, with D possibly TRBD1 on 5 matching bases. CDR3 length: 15 amino acids. V lost 0 bases, J lost 4 bases, and 12 bases lay in between. Germline V gene data show CDR1 as MNHEY and CDR2 as SVGAGI.

The chain has TRBV28 and TRBJ1-5, with D possibly matching TRBD1 (5 bases). CDR1 and CDR2 (germline): MDHEN, SYDVKM. This CDR3 has 15 residues. Trimming pared 0 bases from V and 3 bases from J, leaving 9 bases between. CDR3 bases: TGTGCCAGCAGTTTATGGGGGGGGGTCAATCAGCCCCAGCATTTT. Its protein is CASSLWGGVNQPQHF.

The chain joins TRBV2 to TRBJ1-2; 7 bases fit TRBD1. There are 13 residues in the CDR3. In germline, CDR1 is SNHLY, CDR2 FYNNEI. Unmatched junction bases numbered 4, after V lost 1 base and J lost 8 bases. This CDR3 is CASSEVLQGGYTF. The CDR3 DNA follows: TGTGCCAGCAGTGAAGTATTACAGGGGGGCTACACCTTC.

This clone appeared a single time. CDR3 in DNA: TGTGCCAGCAGTTACCACAGGGGTGAGCAGTTCTTC. As protein: CASSYHRGEQFF. This chain uses TRBV6-5 with TRBJ2-1, with 7 nucleotides matching TRBD1. This CDR3 is 12 amino acids long. Per germline, CDR1 MNHEY and CDR2 SVGAGI. J was trimmed by 9 bases and V by 2 bases; bases with no gene match: 1.

The J gene is TRBJ2-3, the V gene TRBV5-1, with 8 bases that match TRBD1. The CDR3 sequence is 13 residues long. Germline trimming cut 7 bases from V and 5 bases from J; bases unmatched to any gene: 6. Germline-derived CDR1 and CDR2 are SGHRS and YFSETQ. The CDR3 loop is CASAATGVDTQYF. The CDR3, as DNA: TGCGCCAGCGCCGCGACAGGGGTAGATACGCAGTATTTT.

The chain combines TRBV11-3 with TRBJ2-1, with 7 bases aligning to TRBD2. Germline V lookup: CDR1 SGHNT, CDR2 YENEEA. V was pared by 3 bases and J by 7 bases, with 12 bases of the junction left unmatched. The CDR3 is 16 residues long. CDR3 bases: TGTGCCAGCAGCTTGCGAGCGGGAAAGGTAGGGAATGAGCAGTTCTTC. The encoded protein is CASSLRAGKVGNEQFF.

The V gene is TRBV5-1, the J gene TRBJ2-1, with no clear D. The V and J ends lost 3 bases and 0 bases respectively, with 10 bases between them. Germline CDR1 reads SGHRS; CDR2 reads YFSETQ. The CDR3 length is 15 residues. DNA for the CDR3: TGCGCCAGCAGCTCCACGGTGAGCTCCTACAATGAGCAGTTCTTC. It is translated as CASSSTVSSYNEQFF. The entire variable domain, with the rest obtained from reference TRBV5-1 and TRBJ2-1, is as follows: KAGVTQTPRYLIKTRGQQVTLSCSPISGHRSVSWYQQTPGQGLQFLFEYFSETQRNKGNFPGRFSGRQFSNSRSEMNVSTLELGDSALYLCASSSTVSSYNEQFFGPGTRLTVL.

The chain has TRBV11-3 and TRBJ1-1; 7 nucleotides agree with TRBD1. The ends lost 5 bases at V and 1 base at J; junction bases unmatched: 16. The CDR3 totals 18 residues. CDR1 is SGHNT, CDR2 YENEEA, per germline. The DNA of the CDR3 is TGTGCCAGCAGCCCACCGGGACAGAGAGTATACGGGAACACTGAAGCTTTCTTT. It yields the protein CASSPPGQRVYGNTEAFF.

This chain uses TRBV19 with TRBJ1-2; D is unresolved. Germline V gene data show CDR1 as LNHDA and CDR2 as SQIVND (reference sequence). Between the trimmed V and J ends, which lost 8 bases and 6 bases, there was a span of 7 bases. The CDR3 contains 10 residues. CDR3 in amino acids: CASWSDGYTF. CDR3 bases: TGTGCCAGTTGGAGTGATGGCTACACCTTC.

The CDR3 loop is CASSVSQDRGETIGANEQFF. The CDR3 DNA reads as TGTGCCAGCAGCGTAAGCCAAGACAGGGGTGAGACCATCGGGGCCAATGAGCAGTTCTTC. This chain connects TRBV9 to TRBJ2-1, with 8 bases matching TRBD1. Germline V gene sequence: CDR1 SGDLS, CDR2 YYNGEE. The V and J ends lost 1 base and 6 bases, in that order; junction bases with no gene match: 21. The CDR3 is 20 amino acids.

This chain uses TRBV5-4 with TRBJ2-1; possibly TRBD2 for D (5 bases). Deletions cut 3 bases from V and 4 bases from J, with 11 bases between. From germline, CDR1 is SGHNT and CDR2 YYREEE (reference sequence). The CDR3 runs 14 residues. The CDR3 DNA reads TGTGCCAGCAGCTCCCTAGGCGGGTACAATGAGCAGTTCTTC. Encoded protein: CASSSLGGYNEQFF. Full variable domain (outside the CDR3, taken from reference TRBV5-4 and TRBJ2-1): ETGVTQSPTHLIKTRGQQVTLRCSSQSGHNTVSWYQQALGQGPQFIFQYYREEENGRGNFPPRFSGLQFPNYSSELNVNALELDDSALYLCASSSLGGYNEQFFGPGTRLTVL.

CDR3 in DNA: TGTGCCAGCGCGACTTCAGGGAATGAGCAGTTCTTC. Amino acid sequence: CASATSGNEQFF. J is TRBJ2-1 and V is TRBV11-3; possibly TRBD1 for D (5 bases). The length of the CDR3 is 12 residues. Germline lookup yields CDR1 SGHNT and CDR2 YENEEA. Trimming took 8 bases from V and 7 from J, leaving 12 bases between them.

The chain couples TRBV29-1 to TRBJ2-5, with D maybe TRBD2 (5 bases). Trimming shortened V by 4 bases and J by 5 bases, and 11 bases separated the two germline ends. From germline, CDR1 is SQVTM and CDR2 ANQGSEA. CDR3 length equals 12 residues. The CDR3 sequence is CSVGTGWETQYF. Written as DNA, the CDR3 is TGCAGCGTTGGGACGGGGTGGGAGACCCAGTACTTC.

The rearrangement links TRBV4-2 to TRBJ1-3, with D maybe TRBD1 (5 bases). V lost 7 bases to trimming and J lost 2 bases, with 15 bases between them. The CDR3 extends over 15 amino acids. The germline V gene has CDR1 LGHNA and CDR2 YNFKEQ. CDR3 DNA: TGTGCCAGCACCCCTGCAGGGTTGGCTGGAAACACCATATATTTT. Its protein is CASTPAGLAGNTIYF.

J is TRBJ2-5 and V is TRBV7-2; TRBD1 might be the D (7 bases). Germline values: CDR1 SGHTA, CDR2 FQGNSA. Trimming took 5 bases from V and 0 from J, leaving 16 bases between them. The CDR3 spans 16 residues. CDR3 DNA sequence: TGTGCCAGCAGCCCAAAGACAGGGAGGTACCAAGAGACCCAGTACTTC. Its translation is CASSPKTGRYQETQYF.

The chain has TRBV7-8 and TRBJ2-1; 11 bases are a match to TRBD2. J gave up 0 bases and V 1 base, and 8 bases lay outside the gene matches. The CDR3 has 19 amino acids. In germline, CDR1 is SGHVS, CDR2 FQNEAQ. CDR3 sequence reads: CASSLVLAGGLSSYNEQFF. CDR3 DNA: TGTGCCAGCAGCTTAGTTCTAGCGGGAGGACTAAGCTCCTACAATGAGCAGTTCTTC.

The rearrangement uses TRBV5-1 and TRBJ1-3; tentative D call: TRBD1 (5 bases). Trimming shortened V by 4 bases and J by 0 bases, and 8 bases separated the two germline ends. Germline V gene sequence: CDR1 SGHRS, CDR2 YFSETQ. The CDR3 covers 14 residues. CDR3 amino acids: CASSGGNSGNTIYF. In DNA, the CDR3 is TGCGCCAGCAGCGGGGGGAACTCTGGAAACACCATATATTTT. The whole variable domain, remainder taken from reference TRBV5-1 and TRBJ1-3, is KAGVTQTPRYLIKTRGQQVTLSCSPISGHRSVSWYQQTPGQGLQFLFEYFSETQRNKGNFPGRFSGRQFSNSRSEMNVSTLELGDSALYLCASSGGNSGNTIYFGEGSWLTVV.

This clone was counted between two and nine times. The chain links TRBV6-1 to TRBJ1-3; the D is unclear. Trimming took 7 bases from V and 3 from J, leaving 16 bases between them. The CDR3 totals 15 residues. CDR1 and CDR2 (germline): MNHNS, SASEGT. The CDR3 DNA reads as TGTGCCAGCACTCGGAGTGTGGCAAGTGGAAACACCATATATTTT. Amino acids: CASTRSVASGNTIYF.

This chain links TRBV10-3 with TRBJ2-7, with D hard to call. Trimming removed 11 bases from V and 4 bases from J, with 12 bases in between. The CDR3 loop spans 11 amino acids. Looked up from germline, CDR1 is ENHRY and CDR2 is SYGVKD. CDR3 sequence reads: CAAQNTYEQYF. The CDR3 nucleotides read TGTGCCGCACAGAATACATACGAGCAGTACTTC.